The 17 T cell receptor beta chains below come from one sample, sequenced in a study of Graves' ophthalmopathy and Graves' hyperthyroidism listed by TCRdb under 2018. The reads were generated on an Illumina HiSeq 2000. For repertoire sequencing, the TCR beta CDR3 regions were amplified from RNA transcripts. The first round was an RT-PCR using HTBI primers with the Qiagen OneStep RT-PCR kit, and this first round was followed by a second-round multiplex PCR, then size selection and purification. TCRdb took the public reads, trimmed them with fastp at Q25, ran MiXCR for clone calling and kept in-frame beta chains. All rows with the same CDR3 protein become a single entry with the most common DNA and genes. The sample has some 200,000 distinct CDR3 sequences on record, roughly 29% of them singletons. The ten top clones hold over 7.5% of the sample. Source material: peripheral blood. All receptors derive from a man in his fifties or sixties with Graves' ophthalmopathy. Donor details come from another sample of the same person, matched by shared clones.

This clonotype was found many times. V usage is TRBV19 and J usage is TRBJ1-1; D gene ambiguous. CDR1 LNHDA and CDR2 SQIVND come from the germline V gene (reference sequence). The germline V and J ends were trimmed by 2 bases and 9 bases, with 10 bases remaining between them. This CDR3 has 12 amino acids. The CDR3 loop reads CASSISEKKAFF. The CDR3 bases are TGTGCCAGTAGTATATCGGAGAAGAAAGCTTTCTTT.

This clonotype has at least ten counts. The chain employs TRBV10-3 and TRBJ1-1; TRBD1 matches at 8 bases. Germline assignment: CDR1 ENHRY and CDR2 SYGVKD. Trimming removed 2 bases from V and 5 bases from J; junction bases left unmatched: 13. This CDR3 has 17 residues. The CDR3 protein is CAISETGTGFSRTEAFF. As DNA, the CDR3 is TGTGCCATCAGTGAGACAGGGACAGGTTTCTCTCGGACTGAAGCTTTCTTT.

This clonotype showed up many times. The chain's CDR3 is CATSTGGSGGAVEAFF. The CDR3 DNA reads TGTGCCACCAGCACCGGAGGGTCCGGGGGCGCTGTTGAAGCTTTCTTT. The rearrangement links TRBV24-1 to TRBJ1-1; TRBD1 might be the D (6 bases). The CDR3 sequence is 16 residues long. Germline V gene lookup returns CDR1 KGHDR and CDR2 SFDVKD. Trimming removed 7 bases from V and 7 bases from J, with 24 bases in between.

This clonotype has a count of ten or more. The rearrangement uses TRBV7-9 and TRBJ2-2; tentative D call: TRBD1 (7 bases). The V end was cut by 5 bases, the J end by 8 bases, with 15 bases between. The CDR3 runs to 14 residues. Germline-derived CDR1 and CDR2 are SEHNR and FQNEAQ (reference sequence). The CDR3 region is CASSTTGRPGELFF. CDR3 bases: TGTGCCAGCAGCACGACAGGGAGGCCTGGGGAGCTGTTTTTT.

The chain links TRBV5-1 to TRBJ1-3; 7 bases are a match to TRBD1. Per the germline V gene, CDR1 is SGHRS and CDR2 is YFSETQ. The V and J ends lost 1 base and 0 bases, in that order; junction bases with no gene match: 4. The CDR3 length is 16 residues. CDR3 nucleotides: TGCGCCAGCAGCTTGTGGGACAGCCTCTCTGGAAACACCATATATTTT. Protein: CASSLWDSLSGNTIYF.

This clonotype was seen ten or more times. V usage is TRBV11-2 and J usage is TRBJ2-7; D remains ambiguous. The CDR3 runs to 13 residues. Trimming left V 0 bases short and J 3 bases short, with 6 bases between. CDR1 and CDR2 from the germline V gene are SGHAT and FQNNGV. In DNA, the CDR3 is TGTGCCAGCAGCTTAGAAGTCTTCTACGAGCAGTACTTC. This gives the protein CASSLEVFYEQYF.

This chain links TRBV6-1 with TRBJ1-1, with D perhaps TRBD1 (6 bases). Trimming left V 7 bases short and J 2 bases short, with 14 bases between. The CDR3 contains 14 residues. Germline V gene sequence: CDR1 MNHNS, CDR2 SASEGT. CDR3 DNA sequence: TGTGCCAGCAACAACGACAGGTTTAACACTGAAGCTTTCTTT. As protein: CASNNDRFNTEAFF.

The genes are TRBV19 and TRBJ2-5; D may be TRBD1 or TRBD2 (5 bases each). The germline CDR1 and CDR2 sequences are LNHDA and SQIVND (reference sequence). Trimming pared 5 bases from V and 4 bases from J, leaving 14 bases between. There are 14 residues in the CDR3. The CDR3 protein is CASSATAGRETQYF. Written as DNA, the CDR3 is TGTGCCAGTAGTGCCACCGCAGGGAGAGAGACCCAGTACTTC.

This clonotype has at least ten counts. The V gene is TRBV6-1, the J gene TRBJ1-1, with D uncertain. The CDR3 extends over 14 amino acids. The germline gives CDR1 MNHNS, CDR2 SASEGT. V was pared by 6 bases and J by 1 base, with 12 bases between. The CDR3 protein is CASSWAGGNTEAFF. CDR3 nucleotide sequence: TGTGCCAGCAGCTGGGCAGGAGGGAACACTGAAGCTTTCTTT.

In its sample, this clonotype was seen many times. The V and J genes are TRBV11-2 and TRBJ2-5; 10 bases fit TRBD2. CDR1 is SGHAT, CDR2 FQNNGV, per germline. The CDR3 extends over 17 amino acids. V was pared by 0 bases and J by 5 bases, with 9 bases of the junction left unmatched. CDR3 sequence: CASSLDRQREGLETQYF. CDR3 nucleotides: TGTGCCAGCAGCTTAGATCGGCAGCGGGAGGGCTTGGAGACCCAGTACTTC.

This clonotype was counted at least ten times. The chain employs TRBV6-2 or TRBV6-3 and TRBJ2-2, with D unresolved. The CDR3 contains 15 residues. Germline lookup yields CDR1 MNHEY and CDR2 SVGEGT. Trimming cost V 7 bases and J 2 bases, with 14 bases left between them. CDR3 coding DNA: TGTGCCAGCACCTCGGCCGTAGGTAACACCGGGGAGCTGTTTTTT. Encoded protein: CASTSAVGNTGELFF.

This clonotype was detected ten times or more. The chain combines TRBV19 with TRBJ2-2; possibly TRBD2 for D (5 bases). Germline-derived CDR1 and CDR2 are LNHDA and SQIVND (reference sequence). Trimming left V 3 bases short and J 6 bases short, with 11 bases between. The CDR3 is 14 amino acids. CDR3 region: CASSMVTRAGELFF. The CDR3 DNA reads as TGTGCCAGTAGTATGGTAACGAGGGCCGGGGAGCTGTTTTTT. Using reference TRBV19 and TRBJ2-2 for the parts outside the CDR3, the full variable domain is DGGITQSPKYLFRKEGQNVTLSCEQNLNHDAMYWYRQDPGQGLRLIYYSQIVNDFQKGDIAEGYSVSREKKESFPLTVTSAQKNPTAFYLCASSMVTRAGELFFGEGSRLTVL.

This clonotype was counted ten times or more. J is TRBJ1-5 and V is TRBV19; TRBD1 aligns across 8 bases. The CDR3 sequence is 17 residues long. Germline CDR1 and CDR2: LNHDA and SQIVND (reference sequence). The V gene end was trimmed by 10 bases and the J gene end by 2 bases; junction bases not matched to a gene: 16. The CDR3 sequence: CATDDRGWFPGNQPQHF. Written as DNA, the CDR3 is TGTGCCACCGATGACAGGGGCTGGTTCCCCGGCAATCAGCCCCAGCATTTT.

CDR3 residues: CASSHASGTYEQYF. CDR3 DNA: TGTGCCAGTAGTCACGCTAGCGGGACCTACGAGCAGTACTTC. This chain uses TRBV19 with TRBJ2-7, with 9 bases fitting TRBD2. CDR1 is LNHDA, CDR2 SQIVND, per germline (reference sequence). This CDR3 spans 14 amino acids. The V segment lost 5 bases and the J segment 2 bases; nucleotides outside the gene matches: 4.

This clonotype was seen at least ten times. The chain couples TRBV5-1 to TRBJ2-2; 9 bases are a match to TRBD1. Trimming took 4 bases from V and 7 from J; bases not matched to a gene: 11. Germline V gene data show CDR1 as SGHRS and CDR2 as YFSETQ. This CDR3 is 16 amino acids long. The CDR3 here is CASSTEQGARDGELFF. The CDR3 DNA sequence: TGCGCCAGCAGCACTGAACAGGGGGCGCGGGACGGGGAGCTGTTTTTT. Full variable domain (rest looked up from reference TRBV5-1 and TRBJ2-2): KAGVTQTPRYLIKTRGQQVTLSCSPISGHRSVSWYQQTPGQGLQFLFEYFSETQRNKGNFPGRFSGRQFSNSRSEMNVSTLELGDSALYLCASSTEQGARDGELFFGEGSRLTVL.

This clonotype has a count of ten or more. The CDR3: CASNPPGDQPQHF. Here the CDR3 DNA reads TGTGCCAGCAATCCGCCAGGGGACCAGCCCCAGCATTTT. The chain is built from TRBV28 and TRBJ1-5; TRBD1 is a possible D gene (6 bases). The ends were cut back, 7 bases at V and 7 bases at J, with 14 bases in the middle. The length of the CDR3 is 13 residues. CDR1 and CDR2 from the germline V gene are MDHEN and SYDVKM.

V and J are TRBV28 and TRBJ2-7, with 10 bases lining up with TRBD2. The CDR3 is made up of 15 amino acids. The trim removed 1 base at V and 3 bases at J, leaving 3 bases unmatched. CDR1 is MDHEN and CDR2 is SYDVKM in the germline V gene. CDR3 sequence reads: CASSLFSSGSYEQYF. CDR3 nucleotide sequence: TGTGCCAGCAGTTTATTTTCTAGCGGGAGCTACGAGCAGTACTTC.